Presented here are 12 T cell receptor beta chains from one specimen sequenced in a study of T cells after yellow fever vaccination. MiXCR, run by TCRdb on the 5' RACE reads, gives a single entry per CDR3 protein. The table includes hundreds of thousands of distinct CDR3 sequences, approximately 13% detected once. The specimen was PBMCs, collected on the day of the yellow fever booster vaccination. All receptors come from a young man who received the YFV17D yellow fever vaccine.

The rearrangement uses TRBV6-1 and TRBJ2-2; D not resolved. Trimming removed 7 bases at V and 1 base at J, with 7 bases between. Germline V CDR1 and CDR2: MNHNS, SASEGT. The CDR3 has 13 amino acids. CDR3 DNA: TGTGCCAGCAAAAAAGAGAACACCGGGGAGCTGTTTTTT. Amino acids: CASKKENTGELFF.

This clonotype was counted only a few times. The chain couples TRBV25-1 to TRBJ2-1, with TRBD1 matching over 9 bases. The CDR3 length is 15 residues. Germline CDR1 is MGHDK and CDR2 is SYGVNS. The V gene end was trimmed by 6 bases and the J gene end by 7 bases; junction bases not matched to a gene: 10. CDR3 DNA: TGTGCCAGCAGATTAATACAGGGGGCTCGAAATGAGCAGTTCTTC. Translating it yields CASRLIQGARNEQFF.

The sample holds a few counts of this clonotype. This chain uses TRBV19 with TRBJ2-3; TRBD1 might be the D (5 bases). The germline V and J ends were trimmed by 2 bases and 3 bases, with 15 bases remaining between them. The CDR3 totals 16 residues. Per germline, CDR1 LNHDA and CDR2 SQIVND (reference sequence). CDR3 bases: TGTGCCAGTAGTATATTTGGGGCGCTCGGAACAGATACGCAGTATTTT. Its protein is CASSIFGALGTDTQYF.

The chain carries TRBV24-1 and TRBJ2-2; D remains unclear. Trimming stripped 6 bases from V and 6 bases from J, with 7 bases between. Germline lookup yields CDR1 KGHDR and CDR2 SFDVKD. The CDR3 has 12 residues. CDR3 DNA: TGTGCCACCAGTCGGGCAGCCGGGGAGCTGTTTTTT. Translating gives CATSRAAGELFF.

This clonotype showed up just a few times. The chain uses TRBV5-1 and TRBJ2-7; a weak D match, TRBD1 (5 bases). V dropped 2 bases and J dropped 5 bases, with 14 bases sitting between them. The CDR3 is 14 amino acids. Germline-derived CDR1 and CDR2 are SGHRS and YFSETQ. CDR3 sequence: CASSLRGQLDEQYF. The CDR3 bases are TGCGCCAGCAGCTTAAGGGGTCAGTTAGACGAGCAGTACTTC.

This clonotype was counted ten times or more. The chain couples TRBV6-5 to TRBJ1-6, with D unclear. This CDR3 is built from 15 residues. Trimming removed 2 bases at V and 0 bases at J, with 5 bases between. Germline V CDR1 and CDR2: MNHEY, SVGAGI. Written as DNA, the CDR3 is TGTGCCAGCAGTTACGGGAGCTCCTATAATTCACCCCTCCACTTT. Translation gives CASSYGSSYNSPLHF.

The chain couples TRBV20-1 to TRBJ2-1; 11 nucleotides align to TRBD1. CDR1 is DFQATT, CDR2 SNEGSKA, per germline (reference sequence). The CDR3 totals 13 residues. Losses at the gene ends were 6 bases for V and 8 bases for J; bases not matched to a gene: 6. CDR3 amino acids: CSAPGQGDHEQFF. The DNA for the CDR3 is TGCAGTGCCCCGGGACAGGGGGATCATGAGCAGTTCTTC.

The chain employs TRBV18 and TRBJ2-3, with 9 positions matching TRBD1. V gave up 6 bases and J gave up 4 bases; unmatched junction bases: 5. CDR1 is KGHSH and CDR2 is LQKENI in the germline V gene. The CDR3 has 14 residues. In DNA, the CDR3 is TGTGCCAGCTCTCGGGACAGGGATCCAGATACGCAGTATTTT. Translating it yields CASSRDRDPDTQYF.

This sequence joins TRBV29-1 and TRBJ1-1, with unresolved D. The CDR3 runs 12 residues. V was cut by 4 bases and J by 4 bases, with 10 bases left in between. The germline CDR1 and CDR2 sequences are SQVTM and ANQGSEA. DNA of the CDR3: TGCAGCGTTGTCACAGTGACCACTGAAGCTTTCTTT. Its protein is CSVVTVTTEAFF. The full variable domain, completed using reference TRBV29-1 and TRBJ1-1, is SAVISQKPSRDICQRGTSLTIQCQVDSQVTMMFWYRQQPGQSLTLIATANQGSEATYESGFVIDKFPISRPNLTFSTLTVSNMSPEDSSIYLCSVVTVTTEAFFGQGTRLTVV.

This clonotype was seen only a few times. The chain employs TRBV12-3 or TRBV12-4 and TRBJ2-2; tentatively, D is TRBD1 (6 bases). With 7 bases removed from V and 5 bases from J, the gap between germline ends came to 14 bases. The CDR3 consists of 14 residues. CDR3 nucleotides: TGTGCCAGCACCCAACAGGGATCGACCGGGGAGCTGTTTTTT. Amino acid sequence: CASTQQGSTGELFF.

This chain links TRBV10-3 with TRBJ1-2; maybe TRBD1 (6 bases). From germline, CDR1 is ENHRY and CDR2 SYGVKD. The CDR3 covers 15 residues. V was trimmed by 0 bases and J by 4 bases, leaving 12 bases between them. The CDR3 bases are TGTGCCATCAGTGAGTCCCTTGCAGGGGCCTATGGCTACACCTTC. Translation: CAISESLAGAYGYTF.

The chain recombines TRBV24-1 with TRBJ2-1; no clear D gene. The CDR3 runs to 13 residues. V gave up 4 bases and J gave up 10 bases, with 13 bases separating them. Germline lookup yields CDR1 KGHDR and CDR2 SFDVKD. The CDR3 spells CATSDYSSWEQFF. The CDR3 nucleotides read TGTGCCACCAGTGACTATTCTTCGTGGGAGCAGTTCTTC.